These T cell receptor beta chains were read from a single sample in a study of cytomegalovirus exposure and HLA in healthy donors. Only in-frame clones appear in the TCRdb table, and some are missing; sequencing was by immunoSEQ multiplex PCR. The table shows around 210,000 clones, with around 86% occurring only once. Material for sequencing was PBMCs. The source of these receptors is a woman between 40 and 50 years old in good health and CMV-seronegative. Both conserved end residues are part of each CDR3. Fields, in order: J gene, V gene, clone size, D gene, CDR3 DNA, CDR3 protein. A D gene is named only where the DNA matches it firmly. The size of a clone is reported for some rows only, either as once, few or many, or as a class for expanded clones.

TRBJ2-7,TRBV7-8,NA,TRBD2,TGTGCCAGCTTTTCTTCCTTGGGACTAGCGGGCAGCGAGCAGTACTTC,CASFSSLGLAGSEQYF
TRBJ1-5,TRBV19,NA,NA,TGTGCCAGTAGTTGGCAGGTTCAAGGCAATCAGCCCCAGCATTTT,CASSWQVQGNQPQHF
TRBJ2-7,TRBV7-9,NA,NA,TGTTCCAGCAGCTCGAGCTCCTACGAGCAGTACTTC,CSSSSSSYEQYF
TRBJ2-2,TRBV28,NA,NA,TGTGCCAGCAGTTTAGGCTCCGCGAACACCGGGGAGCTGTTTTTT,CASSLGSANTGELFF
TRBJ1-4,TRBV11-2,NA,TRBD1,TGTGCCAGCAGCTTAGTGAGGGGGCTGACTAATGAAAAACTGTTTTTT,CASSLVRGLTNEKLFF
TRBJ2-1,TRBV5-5,NA,TRBD1,TGTGCCAGCAGCTCCGGGACAGGTGCTCGCAATGAGCAGTTCTTC,CASSSGTGARNEQFF
TRBJ2-5,TRBV30,few,NA,TGTGCCTGGAGTGTTGTGGGGGGGACCCAGTACTTC,CAWSVVGGTQYF
TRBJ2-7,TRBV7-9,once,NA,TGTGCCAGCAGCCCCGGATGGCTTGGGGGGGAGCAGTACTTC,CASSPGWLGGEQYF
TRBJ2-3,TRBV11-3,NA,TRBD2,TGTGCCAGCAGCTTATATAGCTCGGGAGGAGGCACAGATACGCAGTATTTT,CASSLYSSGGGTDTQYF
TRBJ2-5,TRBV10-3,NA,TRBD2,TGTGCCATCAGTGACCAGGGACTAGCGTTAGAGACCCAGTACTTC,CAISDQGLALETQYF
TRBJ2-6,TRBV5-1,NA,TRBD1,TGCGCCAGCAGCTTATGGGGACAGGGACCCTCTGGGGCCAACGTCCTGACTTTC,CASSLWGQGPSGANVLTF
TRBJ2-1,TRBV30,NA,NA,TGTGCCTGGACTCTGAGCTCCTACAATGAGCAGTTCTTC,CAWTLSSYNEQFF
TRBJ1-1,TRBV9,NA,NA,TGTGCCAGCAGCGTCAGTGACACGAACACTGAAGCTTTCTTT,CASSVSDTNTEAFF
TRBJ2-7,TRBV25-1,NA,NA,TGTGCCAGCAGTGATACCAGGACAAAATACTACGAGCAGTACTTC,CASSDTRTKYYEQYF
TRBJ2-7,TRBV4-1,NA,TRBD1,TGCGCCAGCAGCCCGACCCCGGGACAGAGCTCCTACGAGCAGTACTTC,CASSPTPGQSSYEQYF
TRBJ2-7,TRBV28,NA,TRBD2,TGTGCCAGCAGTTTCCCCCACAGCGGGAGTGGGGTCTACGAGCAGTACTTC,CASSFPHSGSGVYEQYF
TRBJ1-2,TRBV30,NA,NA,TGTGCCTGGAACCTGAACAAGAAGGGCTACACCTTC,CAWNLNKKGYTF
TRBJ1-1,TRBV7-9,NA,TRBD1,TGTTCCAGCAGCTTAGTTGGCCAGGGGGCGAACACTGAAGCTTTCTTT,CSSSLVGQGANTEAFF
TRBJ2-3,TRBV27,NA,NA,TGTGCCAGCAGCCATGTAGATACGCAGTATTTT,CASSHVDTQYF
TRBJ2-1,TRBV28,NA,NA,TGTGCCAGCAGCTCCTGGACTGGGCTATCCTACAATGAGCAGTTCTTC,CASSSWTGLSYNEQFF
TRBJ2-7,TRBV13,NA,TRBD2,TGTGCCAGCAGCTTTTCGGCTAGCGGCTACGAGCAGTACTTC,CASSFSASGYEQYF
TRBJ1-6,TRBV5-1,NA,NA,TGCGCCAGCAGCGCCCCAGGGTTTAGCGGGTCGAGTTCACCCCTCCACTTT,CASSAPGFSGSSSPLHF
TRBJ1-2,TRBV29-1,NA,NA,TGCAGCGTTGCAATAGGGGAATATGGCTACACCTTC,CSVAIGEYGYTF
TRBJ1-5,TRBV25-1,NA,NA,TGTGCCAGCAGGGGGGACAAGGTCAGCAATCAGCCCCAGCATTTT,CASRGDKVSNQPQHF
TRBJ2-1,TRBV10-1,NA,TRBD2,TGCGCCAGCAGTGAGGGGCTAGCGGGAGACAATGAGCAGTTCTTC,CASSEGLAGDNEQFF
TRBJ2-5,TRBV10-3,few,TRBD1,TGTGCCATCAGTGAGGGGGGACAGGGGGAGACCCAGTACTTC,CAISEGGQGETQYF
TRBJ2-7,TRBV27,NA,NA,TGTGCCAGCAGTTTACGGCGGGTAAGCGAGCAGTACTTC,CASSLRRVSEQYF
TRBJ2-7,TRBV10-2,NA,TRBD1,TGCGCCAGCAGTGGGGGGACAGGGGTCGGCTACGAGCAGTACTTC,CASSGGTGVGYEQYF
TRBJ1-5,TRBV21-1,NA,NA,TGTGCCACCGGGGACAGGTCGGGTTATAGCAATCAGCCCCAGCATTTT,CATGDRSGYSNQPQHF
TRBJ2-7,TRBV21-1,NA,NA,TGTGCCAGCAGCGGCGGACAGAGCTCCTACGAGCAGTACTTC,CASSGGQSSYEQYF
TRBJ2-3,TRBV4-1,NA,TRBD2,TGCGCCAGCAGCCAAGGGTGGACTAGCGGGGGCACAGATACGCAGTATTTT,CASSQGWTSGGTDTQYF
TRBJ2-7,TRBV13,NA,NA,TGTGCCAGCAGTTCGACAGGCCTGAGCTCCTACGAGCAGTACTTC,CASSSTGLSSYEQYF
TRBJ2-7,TRBV18,NA,TRBD2,TGTGCCAGCTCACCGCCAGCGGGGACTACGGAGCAGTACTTC,CASSPPAGTTEQYF
TRBJ2-7,TRBV16,NA,TRBD2,TGTGCCAGCAGCCCGGGACTAGCGAGCTACGAGCAGTACTTC,CASSPGLASYEQYF
TRBJ2-5,TRBV6-5,NA,NA,TGTGCCAGCAGTTACGGTACTAGGCTGTGGCAAGAGACCCAGTACTTC,CASSYGTRLWQETQYF
TRBJ1-4,TRBV7-8,NA,NA,TGTGCCAGCAGCTTAGGGAGACAGTCTGGGACTAATGAAAAACTGTTTTTT,CASSLGRQSGTNEKLFF
TRBJ2-2,TRBV18,NA,NA,TGTGCCAGCTCACCCACGACCGATTCGGGCGGGGAGCTGTTTTTT,CASSPTTDSGGELFF